This TCR beta chain originates from a study of monozygotic twins with inflammatory bowel disease. CDR1 and CDR2 from the germline V gene are MNHEY and SVGAGI. There are 15 residues in the CDR3. Whole blood supplied total RNA, and T cells were not sorted. TCRdb reprocessed the 5' RACE reads; each CDR3 protein has one entry and no DNA is given. Its table records fewer than 350,000 distinct CDR3 sequences. Sequencing was done on a sample of blood. The V and J genes are TRBV6-5 and TRBJ2-7; the TRBD1 assignment by TCRdb is unverifiable without DNA. The TCR was taken from a human donor with ulcerative colitis or Crohn's disease, or a healthy co-twin of an affected twin (not recorded which). This chain's CDR3 is CASSYTRDGAYEQYF.